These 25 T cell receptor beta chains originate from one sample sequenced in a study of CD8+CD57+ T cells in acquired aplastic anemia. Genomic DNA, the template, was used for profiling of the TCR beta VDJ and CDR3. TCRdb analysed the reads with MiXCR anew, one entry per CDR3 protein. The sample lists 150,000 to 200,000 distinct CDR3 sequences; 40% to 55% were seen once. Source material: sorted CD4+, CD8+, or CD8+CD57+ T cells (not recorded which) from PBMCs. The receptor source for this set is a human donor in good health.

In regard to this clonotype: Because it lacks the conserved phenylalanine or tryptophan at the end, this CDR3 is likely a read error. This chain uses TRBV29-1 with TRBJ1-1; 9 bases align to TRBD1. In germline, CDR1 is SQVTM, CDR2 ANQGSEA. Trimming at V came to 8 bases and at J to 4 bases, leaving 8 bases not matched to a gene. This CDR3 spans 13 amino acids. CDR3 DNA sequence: TGCAGCCGCGGACAGGGGACGGGCACTGAAGCTTTCTCT. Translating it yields CSRGQGTGTEAFS.

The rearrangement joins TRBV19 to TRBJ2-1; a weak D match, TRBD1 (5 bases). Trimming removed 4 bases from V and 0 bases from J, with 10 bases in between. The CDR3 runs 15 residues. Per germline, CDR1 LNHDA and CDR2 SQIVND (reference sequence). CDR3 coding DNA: TGTGCCAGTAGTACCAGGGAATACTCCTACAATGAGCAGTTCTTC. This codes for CASSTREYSYNEQFF.

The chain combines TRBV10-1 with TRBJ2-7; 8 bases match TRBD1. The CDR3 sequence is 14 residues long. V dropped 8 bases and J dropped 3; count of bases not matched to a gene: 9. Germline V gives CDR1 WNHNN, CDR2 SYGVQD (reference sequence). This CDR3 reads CASFPTGEVYEQYF. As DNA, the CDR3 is TGCGCCAGCTTTCCGACAGGGGAAGTCTACGAGCAGTACTTC.

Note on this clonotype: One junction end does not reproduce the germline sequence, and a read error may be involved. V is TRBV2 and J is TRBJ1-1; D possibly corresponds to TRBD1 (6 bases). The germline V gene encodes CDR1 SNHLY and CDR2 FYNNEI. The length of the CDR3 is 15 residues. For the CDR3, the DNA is TGTGCCAGCAGCTTACAGGGATCCCCGAACACTGAAGCTTTCTGG. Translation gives CASSLQGSPNTEAFW.

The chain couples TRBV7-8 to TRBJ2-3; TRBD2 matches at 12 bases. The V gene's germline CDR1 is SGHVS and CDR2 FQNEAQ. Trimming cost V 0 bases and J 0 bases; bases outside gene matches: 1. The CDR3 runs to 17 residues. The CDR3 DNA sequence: TGTGCCAGCAGCTTAGCGACTAGCGGGAGCAGCACAGATACGCAGTATTTT. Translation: CASSLATSGSSTDTQYF.

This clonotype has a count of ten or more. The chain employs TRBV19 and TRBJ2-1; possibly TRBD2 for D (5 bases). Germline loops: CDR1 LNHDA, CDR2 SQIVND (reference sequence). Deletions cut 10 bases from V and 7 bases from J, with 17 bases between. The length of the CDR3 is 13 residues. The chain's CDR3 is CATREDGMNEQFF. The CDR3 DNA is TGTGCCACCAGAGAGGACGGGATGAATGAGCAGTTCTTC.

CDR3 amino acids: CASSLAGQRYSRTEAFF. The DNA of the CDR3 is TGTGCCAGCAGTTTAGCGGGTCAACGCTATTCCCGAACTGAAGCTTTCTTT. The chain links TRBV12-3 or TRBV12-4 to TRBJ1-1; D uncertain. Trimming removed 0 bases at V and 5 bases at J, with 19 bases between. The CDR3 contains 17 residues.

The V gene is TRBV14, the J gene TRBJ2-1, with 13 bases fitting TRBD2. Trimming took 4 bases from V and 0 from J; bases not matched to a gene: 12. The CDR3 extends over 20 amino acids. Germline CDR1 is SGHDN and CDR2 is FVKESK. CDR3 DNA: TGTGCCAGCAGCCCTTCCCCCGGGACTAGCGGGGATTACTCCTACAATGAGCAGTTCTTC. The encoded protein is CASSPSPGTSGDYSYNEQFF.

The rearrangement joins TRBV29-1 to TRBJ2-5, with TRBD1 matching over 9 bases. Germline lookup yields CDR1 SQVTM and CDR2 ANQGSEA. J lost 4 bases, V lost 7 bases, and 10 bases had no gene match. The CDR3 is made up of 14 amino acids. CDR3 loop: CSDIPGQGLETQYF. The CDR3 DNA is TGCAGCGATATCCCGGGACAGGGATTAGAGACCCAGTACTTC.

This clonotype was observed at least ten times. CDR3 DNA sequence: TGTGCCACCAGTGATTTAAAGGGGGCAACTAGGGACGCCAACTACAATGAGCAGTTCTTC. Translating gives CATSDLKGATRDANYNEQFF. V gene TRBV24-1 combines with J gene TRBJ2-1, with 7 bases fitting TRBD1. CDR1 is KGHDR, CDR2 SFDVKD, per germline. J lost 3 bases, V lost 1 base, and 17 bases had no gene match. The CDR3 length is 20 residues.

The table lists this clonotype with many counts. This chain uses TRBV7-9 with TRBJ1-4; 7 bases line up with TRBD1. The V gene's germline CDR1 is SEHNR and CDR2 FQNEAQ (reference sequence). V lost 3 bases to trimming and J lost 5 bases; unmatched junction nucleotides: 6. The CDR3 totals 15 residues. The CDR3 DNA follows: TGTGCCAGCAGCTTCGGACAGGTCGAGAATGAAAAACTGTTTTTT. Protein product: CASSFGQVENEKLFF.

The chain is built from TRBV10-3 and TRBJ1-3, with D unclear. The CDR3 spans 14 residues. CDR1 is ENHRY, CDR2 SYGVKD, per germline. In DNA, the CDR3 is TGTACCACCGGAGATGTGGTTGCTGGAAACACCATATATTTT. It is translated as CTTGDVVAGNTIYF.

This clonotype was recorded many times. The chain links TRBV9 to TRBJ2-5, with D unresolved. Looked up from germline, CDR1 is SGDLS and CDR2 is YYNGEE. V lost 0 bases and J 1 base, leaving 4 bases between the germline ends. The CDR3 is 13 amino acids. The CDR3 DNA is TGTGCCAGCAGCGTAGGCATCCAAGAGACCCAGTACTTC. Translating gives CASSVGIQETQYF.

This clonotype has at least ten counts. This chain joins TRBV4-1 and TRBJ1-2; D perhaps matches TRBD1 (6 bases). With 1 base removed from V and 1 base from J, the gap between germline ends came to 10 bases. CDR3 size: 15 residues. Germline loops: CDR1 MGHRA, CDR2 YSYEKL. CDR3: CASSQGQALNYGYTF. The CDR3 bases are TGCGCCAGCAGCCAAGGACAGGCACTTAACTATGGCTACACCTTC.

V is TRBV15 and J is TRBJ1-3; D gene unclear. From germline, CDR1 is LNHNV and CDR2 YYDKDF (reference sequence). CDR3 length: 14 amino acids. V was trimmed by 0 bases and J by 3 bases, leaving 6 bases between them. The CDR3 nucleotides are TGTGCCACCAGCAGAGATAACAGTGGAAACACCATATATTTT. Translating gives CATSRDNSGNTIYF.

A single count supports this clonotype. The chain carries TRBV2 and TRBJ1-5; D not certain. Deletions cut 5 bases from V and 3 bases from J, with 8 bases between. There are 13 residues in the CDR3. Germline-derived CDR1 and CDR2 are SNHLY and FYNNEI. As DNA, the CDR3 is TGTGCCAGCAGTACGACAATCAATCAGCCCCAGCATTTT. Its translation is CASSTTINQPQHF.

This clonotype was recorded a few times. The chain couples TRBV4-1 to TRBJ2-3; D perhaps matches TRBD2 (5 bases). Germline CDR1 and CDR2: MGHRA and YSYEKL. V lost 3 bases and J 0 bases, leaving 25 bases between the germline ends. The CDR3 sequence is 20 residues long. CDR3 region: CASSHPGRGPAVTSTDTQYF. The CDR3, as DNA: TGCGCCAGCAGCCACCCTGGCCGGGGTCCGGCTGTTACTAGCACAGATACGCAGTATTTT.

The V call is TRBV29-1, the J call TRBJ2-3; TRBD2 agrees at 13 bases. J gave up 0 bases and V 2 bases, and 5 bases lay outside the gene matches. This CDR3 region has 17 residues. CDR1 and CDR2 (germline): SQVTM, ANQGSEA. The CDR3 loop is CSVESGLAGESTDTQYF. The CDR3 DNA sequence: TGCAGCGTTGAAAGCGGACTAGCGGGAGAGAGCACAGATACGCAGTATTTT.

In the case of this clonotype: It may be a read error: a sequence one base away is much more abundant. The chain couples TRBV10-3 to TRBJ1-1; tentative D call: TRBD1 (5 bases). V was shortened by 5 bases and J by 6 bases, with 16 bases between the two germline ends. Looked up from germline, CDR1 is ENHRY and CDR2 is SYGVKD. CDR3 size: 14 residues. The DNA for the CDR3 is TGTGCCATCAGTAAGGGATACCTGGGGGCTGAAGCTTTCTTT. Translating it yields CAISKGYLGAEAFF.

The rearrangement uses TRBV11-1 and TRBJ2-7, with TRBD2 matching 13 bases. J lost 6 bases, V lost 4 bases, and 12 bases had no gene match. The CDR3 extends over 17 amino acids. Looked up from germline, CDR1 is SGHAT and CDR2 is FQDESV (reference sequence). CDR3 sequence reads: CASSSTLGLAGRGEQYF. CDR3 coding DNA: TGTGCCAGCAGCTCCACCCTGGGACTAGCGGGACGAGGCGAGCAGTACTTC.

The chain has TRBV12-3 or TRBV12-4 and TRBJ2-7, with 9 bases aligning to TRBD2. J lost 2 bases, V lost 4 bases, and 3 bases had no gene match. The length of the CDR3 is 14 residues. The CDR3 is CASSYSGGTYEQYF. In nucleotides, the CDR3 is TGTGCCAGCAGTTATAGCGGGGGAACCTACGAGCAGTACTTC.

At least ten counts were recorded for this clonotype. Here the CDR3 reads CASSLRVLGETQYF. CDR3 bases: TGTGCCAGCAGCTTGAGGGTTCTGGGGGAGACCCAGTACTTC. The J gene is TRBJ2-5, the V gene TRBV13; tentative D call: TRBD2 (5 bases). In germline, CDR1 is PRHDT, CDR2 FYEKMQ (reference sequence). The CDR3 is 14 amino acids. Deletions cut 3 bases from V and 5 bases from J, with 13 bases between. Full variable domain (missing parts from reference TRBV13 and TRBJ2-5): AAGVIQSPRHLIKEKRETATLKCYPIPRHDTVYWYQQGPGQDPQFLISFYEKMQSDKGSIPDRFSAQQFSDYHSELNMSSLELGDSALYFCASSLRVLGETQYFGPGTRLLVL.

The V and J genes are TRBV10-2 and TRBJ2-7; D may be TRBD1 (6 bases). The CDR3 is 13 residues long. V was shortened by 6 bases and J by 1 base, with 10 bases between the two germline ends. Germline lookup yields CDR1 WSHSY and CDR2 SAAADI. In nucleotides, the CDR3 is TGCGCCAGCAGGGTCAGGGGTTCCTACGAGCAGTACTTC. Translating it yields CASRVRGSYEQYF.

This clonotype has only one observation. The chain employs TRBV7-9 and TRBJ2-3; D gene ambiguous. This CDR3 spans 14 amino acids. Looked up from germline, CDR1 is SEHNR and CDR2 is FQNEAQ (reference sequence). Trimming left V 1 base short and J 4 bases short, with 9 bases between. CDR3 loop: CASSLGGVPDTQYF. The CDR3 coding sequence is TGTGCCAGCAGCTTAGGGGGTGTTCCAGATACGCAGTATTTT. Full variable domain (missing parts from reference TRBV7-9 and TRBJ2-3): DTGVSQNPRHKITKRGQNVTFRCDPISEHNRLYWYRQTLGQGPEFLTYFQNEAQLEKSRLLSDRFSAERPKGSFSTLEIQRTEQGDSAMYLCASSLGGVPDTQYFGPGTRLTVL.

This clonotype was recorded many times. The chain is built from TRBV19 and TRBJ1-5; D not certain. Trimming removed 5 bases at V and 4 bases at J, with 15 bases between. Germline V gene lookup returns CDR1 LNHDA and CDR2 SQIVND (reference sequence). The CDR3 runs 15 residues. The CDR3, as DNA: TGTGCCAGTAGTTCGAGGGAAGGAGCAAATCAGCCCCAGCATTTT. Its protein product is CASSSREGANQPQHF.